A single sample is the source of the 19 T cell receptor beta chains below, sequenced in a study of CD8 T cells in Susac syndrome (dated by TCRdb to the late 2010s). The library was built by means of the immunoSEQ multiplex PCR assay. RNA was extracted using the RNeasy kit, and about 0.45 to 1 ug of the RNA was reverse transcribed with random hexamers. TCRdb trimmed the raw reads at Q25, called clones with MiXCR and kept productive beta chains. CDR3 protein sequences are deduplicated, and each keeps its most common genes and DNA. The sample table contains about 80,000 distinct CDR3 sequences; only one count was recorded for approximately 94% of them. 0.26% of the sample comes from the top ten. The sequenced sample was CD8+ T cells from PBMCs. The receptors derive from a human donor in good health.

The gene calls are TRBV2 and TRBJ1-2, with a weak D call TRBD1 (5 bases). With 4 bases removed from V and 6 bases from J, the gap between germline ends came to 24 bases. From germline, CDR1 is SNHLY and CDR2 FYNNEI. CDR3 size: 17 residues. The CDR3 DNA follows: TGTGCCAGCAGTGCGAAGGACAACCTGCTCGGTGAGGATGGCTACACCTTC. Protein product: CASSAKDNLLGEDGYTF. The full variable domain, completed using reference TRBV2 and TRBJ1-2, is EPEVTQTPSHQVTQMGQEVILRCVPISNHLYFYWYRQILGQKVEFLVSFYNNEISEKSEIFDDQFSVERPDGSNFTLKIRSTKLEDSAMYFCASSAKDNLLGEDGYTFGSGTRLTVV.

The chain uses TRBV29-1 and TRBJ1-1, with D possibly matching TRBD1 (5 bases). Germline V CDR1 and CDR2: SQVTM, ANQGSEA. This CDR3 is 12 amino acids long. The V gene lost 4 bases and the J gene lost 4 bases, with 10 bases spanning the gap. CDR3 amino acids: CSVVQGFTEAFF. In DNA form, the CDR3 reads TGCAGCGTTGTTCAGGGATTCACTGAAGCTTTCTTT. Drawing the rest from reference TRBV29-1 and TRBJ1-1, the complete variable domain is SAVISQKPSRDICQRGTSLTIQCQVDSQVTMMFWYRQQPGQSLTLIATANQGSEATYESGFVIDKFPISRPNLTFSTLTVSNMSPEDSSIYLCSVVQGFTEAFFGQGTRLTVV.

The genes are TRBV15 and TRBJ2-1; D not certain. With 9 bases removed from V and 5 bases from J, the gap between germline ends came to 14 bases. CDR1 and CDR2 (germline): LNHNV, YYDKDF (reference sequence). This CDR3 comprises 13 residues. The CDR3 DNA sequence: TGTGCCACGTCGCTTGGACGGAACAATGAGCAGTTCTTC. Translated, it gives CATSLGRNNEQFF.

V and J are TRBV11-2 and TRBJ2-7; D unclear. The V end was cut by 3 bases, the J end by 5 bases, with 14 bases between. The CDR3 loop spans 14 amino acids. Germline V gene data show CDR1 as SGHAT and CDR2 as FQNNGV. CDR3 loop: CASSFPVLPHEQYF. The CDR3 nucleotides read TGTGCCAGCAGCTTTCCCGTTCTGCCCCACGAGCAGTACTTC.

The rearrangement links TRBV30 to TRBJ2-7, with TRBD2 identical over 9 bases. The CDR3 length is 17 residues. The junction had 13 bases not matched to a gene; V was cut back by 4 bases and J by 0 bases. Germline loops: CDR1 GTSNPN, CDR2 SVGIG (reference sequence). CDR3 DNA sequence: TGTGCCTGGACCCCTTCACGACTAGCGGTGAGCTCCTACGAGCAGTACGTC. As protein: CAWTPSRLAVSSYEQYV.

The genes are TRBV6-5 and TRBJ2-1; 11 bases match TRBD2. With 6 bases clipped from V and 7 bases from J, the junction kept 8 bases outside the gene matches. Per germline, CDR1 MNHEY and CDR2 SVGAGI. The CDR3 loop spans 15 amino acids. CDR3 sequence (DNA): TGTGCCAGCAGCTTCACTAGCGGGAGACGGAATGAGCAGTTCTTC. It specifies CASSFTSGRRNEQFF.

V gene TRBV4-1 combines with J gene TRBJ1-1; D gene uncertain. The CDR3 extends over 15 amino acids. Germline V gene sequence: CDR1 MGHRA, CDR2 YSYEKL. V lost 4 bases and J 1 base, leaving 13 bases between the germline ends. The DNA for the CDR3 is TGCGCCAGCAGCCTGGACTGGACGGGGAACACTGAAGCTTTCTTT. This translates into CASSLDWTGNTEAFF.

The chain recombines TRBV11-2 with TRBJ2-7; D is unresolved. The CDR3 extends over 13 amino acids. The germline gives CDR1 SGHAT, CDR2 FQNNGV. V was cut by 2 bases and J by 4 bases, with 9 bases left in between. In DNA form, the CDR3 reads TGTGCCAGCAGCTTAAGGTCTGGGTACGAGCAGTACGTC. It translates to CASSLRSGYEQYV.

CDR3 sequence (DNA): TGCGCCAGCAGCTTGAACGGCCAGGCCTATGGCTACACCTTC. As protein: CASSLNGQAYGYTF. The V gene is TRBV5-1, the J gene TRBJ1-2; no clear D. Germline CDR1 reads SGHRS; CDR2 reads YFSETQ. The ends were cut back, 1 base at V and 4 bases at J, with 11 bases in the middle. The CDR3 runs to 14 residues.

The chain recombines TRBV9 with TRBJ1-4, with D maybe TRBD1 (5 bases). CDR3 length equals 15 residues. The V gene lost 3 bases and the J gene lost 0 bases, with 9 bases spanning the gap. Germline V gene sequence: CDR1 SGDLS, CDR2 YYNGEE. CDR3 in DNA: TGTGCCAGCAGCGAGTGGGGGTCAACTAATGAAAAACTGTTTTTT. The encoded protein is CASSEWGSTNEKLFF.

This clonotype was observed a single time. The chain combines TRBV29-1 with TRBJ2-1; no definite D call. CDR1 and CDR2 from the germline V gene are SQVTM and ANQGSEA. Deletions cut 2 bases from V and 6 bases from J, with 8 bases between. This CDR3 has 12 amino acids. Written as DNA, the CDR3 is TGCAGCGTTGAACCCCCAGGCAATGAGCAGTTCTTC. This gives the protein CSVEPPGNEQFF.

The chain employs TRBV20-1 and TRBJ2-7; D not resolved. The V gene lost 3 bases and the J gene lost 5 bases, with 8 bases spanning the gap. This CDR3 has 11 amino acids. Germline V CDR1 and CDR2: DFQATT, SNEGSKA (reference sequence). The DNA of the CDR3 is TGCAGTGCTAGTTTTCGAAACGAGCAGTACGTC. This codes for CSASFRNEQYV.

The chain joins TRBV5-1 to TRBJ2-1; D is perhaps TRBD1 or TRBD2 (5 bases each). CDR1 is SGHRS and CDR2 is YFSETQ in the germline V gene. This CDR3 is built from 15 residues. V was pared by 3 bases and J by 2 bases, with 12 bases between. The CDR3 reads CASSSRDGTYNEQFF. In DNA, the CDR3 is TGCGCCAGCAGCTCCCGGGACGGCACCTACAATGAGCAGTTCTTC.

The V and J genes are TRBV28 and TRBJ2-7; 8 bases match TRBD1. This CDR3 is 15 amino acids long. With V trimmed by 2 bases and J by 7 bases, 10 bases remained unmatched. The V gene's germline CDR1 is MDHEN and CDR2 SYDVKM. This chain's CDR3 is CASSLRDRGLREQYV. The CDR3 DNA reads TGTGCCAGCAGTTTACGAGACAGGGGTCTAAGGGAGCAGTACGTC.

The rearrangement uses TRBV4-1 and TRBJ2-1; D perhaps matches TRBD2 (7 bases). Germline CDR1 is MGHRA and CDR2 is YSYEKL. The CDR3 spans 14 residues. The ends were cut back, 3 bases at V and 8 bases at J, with 14 bases in the middle. The DNA of the CDR3 is TGCGCCAGCAGCCAGGGGAGGGGGTTATATGAGCAGTTCTTC. Its protein product is CASSQGRGLYEQFF.

The chain joins TRBV5-6 to TRBJ1-5; D perhaps matches TRBD1 (5 bases). This CDR3 spans 12 amino acids. The V end was cut by 4 bases, the J end by 4 bases, with 6 bases between. In germline, CDR1 is SGHDT, CDR2 YYEEEE. CDR3 loop: CASSRGNQPQHF. DNA for the CDR3: TGTGCCAGCAGCCGGGGGAATCAGCCCCAGCATTTT.

In its sample, this clonotype was seen once. The chain joins TRBV4-3 to TRBJ2-7; maybe TRBD2 (5 bases). Deletions cut 0 bases from V and 4 bases from J, with 7 bases between. Germline CDR1 reads LGHNA; CDR2 reads YSLEER. This CDR3 has 13 residues. The CDR3 nucleotides are TGCGCCAGCAGCCAAGACGGGATTTACGAGCAGTACTTC. Its protein is CASSQDGIYEQYF.

This rearrangement joins TRBV7-9 to TRBJ1-2; possibly TRBD1 for D (5 bases). This CDR3 region has 14 residues. Trimming removed 1 base from V and 8 bases from J, with 14 bases in between. Looked up from germline, CDR1 is SEHNR and CDR2 is FQNEAQ (reference sequence). The CDR3 nucleotides are TGTGCCAGCAGCTTAGGCCAGGGTAATCGAGGCTACACCTTC. It encodes CASSLGQGNRGYTF. Filled out from reference TRBV7-9 and TRBJ1-2, the complete variable domain reads DTGVSQNPRHKITKRGQNVTFRCDPISEHNRLYWYRQTLGQGPEFLTYFQNEAQLEKSRLLSDRFSAERPKGSFSTLEIQRTEQGDSAMYLCASSLGQGNRGYTFGSGTRLTVV.

This sequence joins TRBV4-3 and TRBJ2-1; TRBD1 matches at 8 bases. The J segment lost 9 bases and the V segment lost 0 bases, leaving 19 bases of the junction unmatched. This CDR3 is built from 19 residues. Germline V gene data show CDR1 as LGHNA and CDR2 as YSLEER. CDR3 DNA sequence: TGCGCCAGCAGCCAAGATCCCAGGGGGCTACGGAACCCTTTCACTGAGCAGTTCTTC. This codes for CASSQDPRGLRNPFTEQFF.